This TCR beta chain was documented in a study of shared clonotypes between healthy human individuals. V lost 5 bases and J 4 bases, leaving 6 bases between the germline ends. The CDR3 is 12 amino acids. Germline V lookup: CDR1 PRHDT, CDR2 FYEKMQ (reference sequence). TCRdb keeps only in-frame clones here, not all; method: immunoSEQ multiplex PCR. The sample yields 2 million to 2.5 million clones, 80% to 95% seen once. The material sequenced was naive CD4+ T cells from PBMCs. The subset denotes: CD45RA+ positively selected. The genes are TRBV13 and TRBJ1-3; no firm D call. This TCR derives from a man younger than 35 in good health. Some clones in this sample may be carry-over from other donors' samples. The CDR3 DNA reads TGTGCCAGCAGCCAGGCGGGAAACACCATATATTTT. Translation: CASSQAGNTIYF.